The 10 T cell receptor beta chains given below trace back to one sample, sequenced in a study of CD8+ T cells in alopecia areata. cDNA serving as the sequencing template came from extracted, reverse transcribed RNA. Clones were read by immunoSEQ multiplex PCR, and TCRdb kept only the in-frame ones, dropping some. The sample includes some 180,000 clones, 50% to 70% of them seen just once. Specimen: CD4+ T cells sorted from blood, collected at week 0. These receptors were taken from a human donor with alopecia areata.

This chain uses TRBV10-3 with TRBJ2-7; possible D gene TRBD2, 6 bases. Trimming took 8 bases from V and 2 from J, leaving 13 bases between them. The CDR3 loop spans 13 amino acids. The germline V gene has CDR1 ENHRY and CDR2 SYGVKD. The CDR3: CAIGREVAYEQYF. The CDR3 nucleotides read TGTGCCATCGGGCGGGAAGTGGCCTACGAGCAGTACTTC.

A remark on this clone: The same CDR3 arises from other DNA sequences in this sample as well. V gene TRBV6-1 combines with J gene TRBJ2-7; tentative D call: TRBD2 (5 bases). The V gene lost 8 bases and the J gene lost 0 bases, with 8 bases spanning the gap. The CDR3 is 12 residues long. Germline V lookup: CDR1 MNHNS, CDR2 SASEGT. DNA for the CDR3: TGTGCCAGCTTACGGGACTCCTACGAGCAGTACTTC. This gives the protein CASLRDSYEQYF.

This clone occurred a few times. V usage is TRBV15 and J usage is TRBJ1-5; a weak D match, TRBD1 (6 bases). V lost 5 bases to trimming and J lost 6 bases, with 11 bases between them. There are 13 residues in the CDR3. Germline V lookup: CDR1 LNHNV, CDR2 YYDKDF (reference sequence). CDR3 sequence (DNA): TGTGCCACCAGCCCAAAACAGGGTCAGCCCCAGCATTTT. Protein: CATSPKQGQPQHF.

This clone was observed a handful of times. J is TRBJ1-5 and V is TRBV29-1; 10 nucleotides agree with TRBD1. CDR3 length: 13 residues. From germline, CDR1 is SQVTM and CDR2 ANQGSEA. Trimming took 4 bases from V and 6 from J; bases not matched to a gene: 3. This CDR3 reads CSVGGTGVQPQHF. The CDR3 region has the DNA TGCAGCGTTGGTGGGACAGGGGTTCAGCCCCAGCATTTT.

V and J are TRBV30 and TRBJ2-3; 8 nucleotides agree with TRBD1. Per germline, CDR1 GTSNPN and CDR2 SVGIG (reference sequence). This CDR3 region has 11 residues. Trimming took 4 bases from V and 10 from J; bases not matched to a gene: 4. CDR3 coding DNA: TGTGCCTGGACCGGGACAGGCGCGCAGTATTTT. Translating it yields CAWTGTGAQYF.

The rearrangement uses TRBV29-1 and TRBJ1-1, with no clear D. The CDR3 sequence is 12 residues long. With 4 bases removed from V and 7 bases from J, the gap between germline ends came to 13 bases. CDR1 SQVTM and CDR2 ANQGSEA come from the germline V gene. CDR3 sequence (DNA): TGCAGCGTTGCCCCATCTTTCTATGAAGCTTTCTTT. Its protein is CSVAPSFYEAFF.

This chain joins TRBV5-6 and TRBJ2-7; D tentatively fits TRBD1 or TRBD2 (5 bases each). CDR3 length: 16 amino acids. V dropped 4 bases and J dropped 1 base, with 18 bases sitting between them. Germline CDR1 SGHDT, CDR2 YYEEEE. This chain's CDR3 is CASSAITGRGSYEQYF. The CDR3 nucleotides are TGTGCCAGCAGCGCGATCACAGGCCGCGGGTCCTACGAGCAGTACTTC. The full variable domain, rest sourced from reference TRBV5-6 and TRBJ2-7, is DAGVTQSPTHLIKTRGQQVTLRCSPKSGHDTVSWYQQALGQGPQFIFQYYEEEERQRGNFPDRFSGHQFPNYSSELNVNALLLGDSALYLCASSAITGRGSYEQYFGPGTRLTVT.

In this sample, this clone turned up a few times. CDR3 in amino acids: CASSLVTANTEAFF. As DNA, the CDR3 is TGCGCCAGCAGCTTGGTTACAGCGAACACTGAAGCTTTCTTT. The rearrangement joins TRBV5-1 to TRBJ1-1; D gene uncertain. This CDR3 is 14 amino acids long. V lost 0 bases and J lost 1, with 7 bases in between. Germline values: CDR1 SGHRS, CDR2 YFSETQ.

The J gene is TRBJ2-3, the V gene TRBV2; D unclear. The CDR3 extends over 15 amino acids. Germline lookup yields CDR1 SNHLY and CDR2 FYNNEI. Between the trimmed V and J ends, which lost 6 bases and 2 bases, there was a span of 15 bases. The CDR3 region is CASSETAQVTDTQYF. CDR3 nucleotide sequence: TGTGCCAGCAGCGAGACCGCCCAGGTCACAGATACGCAGTATTTT.

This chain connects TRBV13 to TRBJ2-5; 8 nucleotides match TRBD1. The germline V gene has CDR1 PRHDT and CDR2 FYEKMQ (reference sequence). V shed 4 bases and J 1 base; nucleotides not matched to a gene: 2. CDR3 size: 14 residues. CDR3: CASSSQGGQETQYF. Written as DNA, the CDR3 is TGTGCCAGCAGCTCACAGGGGGGCCAAGAGACCCAGTACTTC.